This TCR beta chain was profiled in a study of blood T cell repertoires in COVID-19 (dated by TCRdb to about 2020). Turning to the overall study: Samples covering the acute and convalescent phases of COVID-19 were provided by collaborators in the United States, Italy and Spain. Sample metadata almost always included a de-identified subject ID, COVID-19 status, age in years and sex. The prospective study material was composed of cDNA or gDNA derived from T cells, B-cell-depleted T cells, or PBMCs. Where available, HLA class I and class II types were taken from metadata supplied by the sample provider and were not determined by assay-based typing. Samples were obtained from the ongoing ImmuneRACE study (first 160 participants) and from 950 to 1,500 subjects provided by 6 global collaborators. The repertoires were released in a freely available public database meant as a resource for research on the immune response to SARS-CoV-2. The dataset comprised deeply sampled blood TCRbeta repertoires from subjects exposed to, actively infected with, or recovered from COVID-19. Study-wide findings and limitations: How much clinical and demographic metadata was included differed by source and by participant, and the metadata was provided uncurated.

V is pruned by 2 bases and J by 6 bases, leaving 5 bases of the junction without a gene match. Per the germline V gene, MNHEY is the CDR1 and SVGEGT is the CDR2. The CDR3 holds 15 amino acids from the cysteine to the phenylalanine. The kept DNA is CDR3 alone, 45 bases in frame from the first base. Whole blood was collected in K2EDTA tubes by collaborating institutions according to the institutions' own protocols. For TCRbeta analysis, collaborators shipped samples in one of three forms: frozen whole blood, isolated PBMCs, or DNA extracted from either of those sample types. With respect to this clone: Its antigen remains undetermined. Per-nucleotide qualities are absent, and no much larger clonotype sits a single base away.

The immunoSEQ Assay, a bias-controlled multiplex PCR, was used to amplify TCRbeta CDR3 regions from genomic DNA. In the authors' own workflow: Within the assay, amplification of reference gene primers was used to estimate how many nucleated cells each sample contained. To quantify the absolute abundance of each unique TCRbeta CDR3 rearrangement, sequence reads were collapsed and filtered. For each sample, productive Simpson clonality was calculated by taking the square root of Simpson's diversity index across productive rearrangements. The table comes from immuneACCESS by way of TCRdb, which keeps in-frame sequences with V and J called. Part of the clones is missing from these tables; in studies checked, under half for an unresolved V gene and the rest for unknown reasons. That table supplies the V and J calls and clone size; D and trimming were determined from the DNA. Within this sample are some 150,000 clones, with around 87% of them counted one time only. Jointly, the top ten make up about 15% of the sample.

Input material: peripheral blood. The TCR comes from a woman aged 40 to 50 with acute or convalescent COVID-19. The rearranged segments are TRBV6-2 or TRBV6-3 and TRBJ1-5; 9 middle bases align to TRBD1. The nucleotide sequence is TGTGCCAGCAGTTACGTGACAGGGGGTGGTCAGCCCCAGCATTTT. The translation is CASSYVTGGGQPQHF.